The 12 T cell receptor beta chains given below trace back to one sample, sequenced in a study of blood T cell repertoires in COVID-19. Repertoires were generated with immunoSEQ multiplex PCR, while TCRdb's copy carries only in-frame clones and drops some. This table holds 140,000 to 150,000 clones, 80% found once. The sample taken for sequencing was peripheral blood. Receptors were obtained from a man between 65 and 80 years old who had recovered from COVID-19.

This chain joins TRBV10-1 and TRBJ2-7; D might be TRBD1 (5 bases). The V gene lost 1 base and the J gene lost 5 bases, with 12 bases spanning the gap. CDR1 is WNHNN and CDR2 is SYGVQD in the germline V gene (reference sequence). The CDR3 is 14 residues long. The chain's CDR3 is CASSEFGQGNEQYF. The CDR3 DNA follows: TGCGCCAGCAGTGAGTTCGGGCAGGGCAACGAGCAGTACTTC.

In this sample, this clone turned up once. The rearrangement uses TRBV21-1 and TRBJ2-1; the table's D call, TRBD2, was not checked against the DNA. TRBV21-1 is a documented pseudogene. The CDR3 is 15 amino acids. CDR3 bases: TGTGCCAGCAGCAGAGCGGGAGAGGCCTACAATGAGCAGTTCTTC. This gives the protein CASSRAGEAYNEQFF.

The chain joins TRBV28 to TRBJ1-2, with D unresolved. CDR1 and CDR2 from the germline V gene are MDHEN and SYDVKM. The V and J ends lost 2 bases and 8 bases respectively, with 15 bases between them. The CDR3 runs 14 residues. In DNA form, the CDR3 reads TGTGCCAGCAGTTTAGGGAGGGTTAACAAAGGCTACACCTTC. It is translated as CASSLGRVNKGYTF.

The chain combines TRBV6-6 with TRBJ1-2; TRBD1 is a possible D gene (5 bases). The CDR3 contains 14 residues. With 2 bases removed from V and 1 base from J, the gap between germline ends came to 8 bases. Germline-derived CDR1 and CDR2 are MNHNY and SVGAGI (reference sequence). The CDR3 DNA is TGTGCCAGCAGTTACCCGGACAATAACTATGGCTACACCTTC. This codes for CASSYPDNNYGYTF.

The chain recombines TRBV28 with TRBJ1-6; 10 nucleotides agree with TRBD1. The germline CDR1 and CDR2 sequences are MDHEN and SYDVKM. V dropped 5 bases and J dropped 7; count of bases not matched to a gene: 5. This CDR3 contains 15 residues. The CDR3 region is CASSLGQGGNSPLHF. CDR3 DNA: TGTGCCAGCAGTCTTGGACAGGGGGGAAATTCACCCCTCCACTTT.

This clone was picked up a small number of times. The chain recombines TRBV5-4 with TRBJ1-1; D is perhaps TRBD1 (5 bases). Trimming stripped 2 bases from V and 1 base from J, with 21 bases between. This CDR3 has 18 residues. Germline V CDR1 and CDR2: SGHNT, YYREEE (reference sequence). The CDR3 nucleotides read TGTGCCAGCAGCTTAAAAGGAGGACTGGGGGGATGGAACACTGAAGCTTTCTTT. Translation gives CASSLKGGLGGWNTEAFF.

The genes are TRBV30 and TRBJ1-2; weak D call: TRBD1 (6 bases). V shed 1 base and J shed 2 bases, with 8 bases lying between them. The germline gives CDR1 GTSNPN, CDR2 SVGIG (reference sequence). This CDR3 is built from 13 residues. CDR3 region: CAWSAQGNYGYTF. CDR3 DNA: TGTGCCTGGAGTGCACAGGGCAACTATGGCTACACCTTC.

This clone was observed a few times. This chain uses TRBV19 with TRBJ2-3; 9 bases map to TRBD2. With 5 bases clipped from V and 4 bases from J, the junction kept 4 bases outside the gene matches. Looked up from germline, CDR1 is LNHDA and CDR2 is SQIVND (reference sequence). CDR3 length: 14 residues. Here the CDR3 DNA reads TGTGCCAGTAGTTCAGCGGGAGGTGCAGATACGCAGTATTTT. Protein: CASSSAGGADTQYF.

This clone was seen just once. The gene calls are TRBV5-1 and TRBJ2-7; D not resolved. Trimming cost V 1 base and J 0 bases, with 5 bases left between them. The CDR3 has 13 residues. Germline V gives CDR1 SGHRS, CDR2 YFSETQ. Written as DNA, the CDR3 is TGCGCCAGCAGCTTGTTCATCTCCTACGAGCAGTACTTC. This codes for CASSLFISYEQYF.

V usage is TRBV7-2 and J usage is TRBJ2-2, with TRBD1 as a possible D gene (6 bases). From germline, CDR1 is SGHTA and CDR2 FQGNSA. This CDR3 spans 18 amino acids. V lost 1 base to trimming and J lost 0 bases, with 15 bases between them. CDR3 in amino acids: CASSLGGGRASNTGELFF. CDR3 in DNA: TGTGCCAGCAGCTTAGGAGGGGGTAGGGCTTCGAACACCGGGGAGCTGTTTTTT.

The V call is TRBV6-5, the J call TRBJ2-3; D is perhaps TRBD1 (6 bases). V lost 6 bases to trimming and J lost 2 bases, with 9 bases between them. In germline, CDR1 is MNHEY, CDR2 SVGAGI. The CDR3 extends over 13 amino acids. The CDR3 nucleotides are TGTGCCAGCAGGCGACAGGTCACAGATACGCAGTATTTT. Residues: CASRRQVTDTQYF.

The V call is TRBV27, the J call TRBJ1-1; D uncertain. CDR3 length: 16 amino acids. Trimming stripped 9 bases from V and 8 bases from J, with 28 bases between. Looked up from germline, CDR1 is MNHEY and CDR2 is SMNVEV (reference sequence). The CDR3 loop reads CASKTFLRRVVGEAFF. The CDR3 DNA follows: TGTGCCAGTAAGACTTTCCTACGGAGGGTAGTAGGGGAAGCTTTCTTT.